This T cell receptor beta chain was retrieved from a study of shared clonotypes between healthy human individuals. Study background: CD4 naive cells filled three plates per donor, CD4 memory three, CD8 naive two and CD8 memory one.

Researchers ran the assay at a deep level. Clones were sequenced by immunoSEQ multiplex PCR, and TCRdb holds only the in-frame ones, with some missing. This sample yields about 2 million clones, of which about 94% are seen a single time; 1% to 1.3% belongs to the top ten. Of note for this clone: The antigen remains undetermined.

The study, taken as a whole, reports: Among non-shared clonotypes, generation probabilities were lower than among those shared by all four donors.

The CDR3 consists of 14 residues. The V and J ends lost 2 bases and 8 bases, in that order; junction bases with no gene match: 6. Per germline, CDR1 MNHEY and CDR2 SVGAGI. The naive CD8 population came from CD45RO-negative cells selected for CCR7, without terminally differentiated effector memory CD45RA+ cells. The TCR sequence derives from a man in his late teens or twenties in good health. The genes are TRBV6-5 and TRBJ2-1; 7 nucleotides match TRBD1. The sample consisted of naive CD8+ T cells sorted from blood. CDR3 region: CASSYGRGTDEQFF. Written as DNA, the CDR3 is TGTGCCAGCAGTTACGGCAGGGGGACCGATGAGCAGTTCTTC.